The 27 T cell receptor beta chains below come from one sample, sequenced in a study of blood T cells in healthy people across ages (dated by TCRdb to about 2015). Library construction relied on 5' RACE. TCRdb lists the instrument as Illumina HiSeq 2500. The second PCR ran for about 6 to 12 cycles and used a J-beta primer mix along with a sample-barcoded 5' primer. TCRdb reworked the public reads: Q25 trimming with fastp, MiXCR clone assembly, productive beta chains retained. Identical CDR3 proteins give one entry, which carries the most common genes and DNA. Across this sample there are under 800,000 distinct CDR3 sequences, with under 25% seen only once. The ten largest clones add up to roughly 3.4% of the sample. Sample: blood. These receptors all stem from a man in his 70s in good health.

A note on this clonotype: Germline and junction disagree at one end, which may indicate a read error. This chain joins TRBV12-3 or TRBV12-4 and TRBJ2-7; 7 bases line up with TRBD2. The CDR3 is 15 residues long. The CDR3 region has the DNA TGTGCCTGCAGTCGGGGGGTCCTTAGCTCCTACGAGCAGTACTTC. Amino acids: CACSRGVLSSYEQYF.

This chain uses TRBV20-1 with TRBJ2-3, with TRBD2 as a possible D gene (7 bases). This CDR3 region has 13 residues. The V end lost 6 bases, the J end lost 4 bases, and 14 bases lay between the germline ends. The germline V gene has CDR1 DFQATT and CDR2 SNEGSKA (reference sequence). The CDR3 sequence: CSAHQGRADTQYF. The CDR3 coding sequence is TGCAGTGCCCATCAGGGGAGGGCAGATACGCAGTATTTT.

The sample holds a few counts of this clonotype. CDR3 bases: TGCAGCGTTGTCCCCAATTTGGCCGGGGAGCTGTTTTTT. Its translation is CSVVPNLAGELFF. This rearrangement joins TRBV29-1 to TRBJ2-2; D not certain. The germline CDR1 and CDR2 sequences are SQVTM and ANQGSEA. Trimming took 4 bases from V and 6 from J, leaving 12 bases between them. This CDR3 has 13 amino acids.

Ten or more counts support this clonotype. This chain links TRBV28 with TRBJ2-5, with 10 bases aligning to TRBD1. The CDR3 is made up of 15 amino acids. Per the germline V gene, CDR1 is MDHEN and CDR2 is SYDVKM. Trimming took 6 bases from V and 4 from J; bases not matched to a gene: 8. CDR3 in amino acids: CASSPGTGDPETQYF. CDR3 nucleotide sequence: TGTGCCAGCAGCCCCGGGACAGGGGACCCAGAGACCCAGTACTTC.

This clonotype turned up a few times. J is TRBJ1-5 and V is TRBV6-5, with D possibly matching TRBD1 (6 bases). The CDR3 runs 14 residues. With 2 bases removed from V and 8 bases from J, the gap between germline ends came to 13 bases. Germline V gene data show CDR1 as MNHEY and CDR2 as SVGAGI. Here the CDR3 reads CASSYTGGGEPQHF. The CDR3 DNA follows: TGTGCCAGCAGTTACACCGGGGGCGGTGAGCCCCAGCATTTT.

The genes are TRBV28 and TRBJ2-5, with D possibly TRBD2 on 5 matching bases. This CDR3 is 15 amino acids long. The germline gives CDR1 MDHEN, CDR2 SYDVKM. V lost 2 bases and J lost 5, with 15 bases in between. DNA of the CDR3: TGTGCCAGCAGTTTACCGGGCCTAGGGAGCGAGACCCAGTACTTC. The encoded protein is CASSLPGLGSETQYF. The whole variable domain, remainder taken from reference TRBV28 and TRBJ2-5, is DVKVTQSSRYLVKRTGEKVFLECVQDMDHENMFWYRQDPGLGLRLIYFSYDVKMKEKGDIPEGYSVSREKKERFSLILESASTNQTSMYLCASSLPGLGSETQYFGPGTRLLVL.

About this clonotype: A much larger clone lies a single base off, so this may be a read error. Given the absence of the conserved phenylalanine or tryptophan at the CDR3 end, a read error is likely. This sequence joins TRBV10-1 and TRBJ2-5; a possible D gene is TRBD1 (5 bases). The closer fit of TRBJ2-1 to the DNA end suggests the J call may be wrong. The CDR3 extends over 13 amino acids. From germline, CDR1 is WNHNN and CDR2 SYGVQD (reference sequence). CDR3 sequence reads: CASSESARDLQFY. The CDR3 DNA sequence: TGCGCCAGCAGTGAGTCGGCCAGGGATCTGCAGTTCTAC.

In its sample, this clonotype was seen a few times. V is TRBV6-5 and J is TRBJ2-1; 13 bases map to TRBD2. The tail of the sequence fits TRBJ2-5 better, so the J call may be wrong. Germline V gene lookup returns CDR1 MNHEY and CDR2 SVGAGI. The CDR3 runs 16 residues. CDR3 protein: CASSSRTSGSVKTQYF. The CDR3, as DNA: TGTGCCAGCAGTTCCAGGACTAGCGGGAGTGTAAAGACCCAGTACTTC.

This clonotype was seen more than once but under ten times. The CDR3 reads CSASIRSSYNEQFF. In DNA, the CDR3 is TGCAGTGCTAGTATCCGGAGCTCCTACAATGAGCAGTTCTTC. The chain links TRBV20-1 to TRBJ2-1; D unresolved. The V gene lost 3 bases and the J gene lost 0 bases, with 9 bases spanning the gap. Looked up from germline, CDR1 is DFQATT and CDR2 is SNEGSKA (reference sequence). This CDR3 is built from 14 residues.

The rearrangement uses TRBV9 and TRBJ2-7, with 12 bases lining up with TRBD2. This CDR3 comprises 15 residues. The germline V gene has CDR1 SGDLS and CDR2 YYNGEE. V lost 4 bases, J lost 3 bases, and 5 bases stayed unmatched. CDR3 region: CASSPQGLAGYEQYF. For the CDR3, the DNA is TGTGCCAGCAGCCCCCAGGGACTAGCGGGCTACGAGCAGTACTTC. The whole variable domain, filled in from reference TRBV9 and TRBJ2-7, reads DSGVTQTPKHLITATGQRVTLRCSPRSGDLSVYWYQQSLDQGLQFLIQYYNGEERAKGNILERFSAQQFPDLHSELNLSSLELGDSALYFCASSPQGLAGYEQYFGPGTRLTVT.

The genes are TRBV20-1 and TRBJ2-4; no reliable D call. CDR1 and CDR2 (germline): DFQATT, SNEGSKA (reference sequence). With 6 bases removed from V and 6 bases from J, the gap between germline ends came to 21 bases. This CDR3 has 15 residues. The chain's CDR3 is CSAQDGQIRGNIQYF. CDR3 coding DNA: TGCAGTGCGCAAGACGGGCAGATTAGAGGAAACATTCAGTACTTC.

This chain uses TRBV4-1 with TRBJ2-5; weak D call: TRBD2 (8 bases). CDR3 length: 18 residues. Germline CDR1 and CDR2: MGHRA and YSYEKL. V gave up 4 bases and J gave up 5 bases, with 26 bases separating them. The CDR3 loop reads CASSRLQGPPGRGETQYF. The CDR3 DNA reads TGCGCCAGCAGCCGATTACAGGGGCCGCCCGGGAGGGGTGAGACCCAGTACTTC.

This clonotype was seen only a few times. The chain is built from TRBV12-3 or TRBV12-4 and TRBJ2-3, with 13 bases identical to TRBD2. After removal of 3 bases from V and 5 bases from J, the junction contained 8 bases not matched to a gene. The CDR3 contains 17 residues. The CDR3 is CASSFPGTSGVRDTQYF. The DNA for the CDR3 is TGTGCCAGCAGTTTCCCAGGGACTAGCGGGGTCCGAGATACGCAGTATTTT.

This clonotype came up a few times. The J gene is TRBJ1-4, the V gene TRBV5-1; 9 bases are shared with TRBD1. The germline gives CDR1 SGHRS, CDR2 YFSETQ. Trimming at V came to 4 bases and at J to 7 bases, leaving 2 bases not matched to a gene. This CDR3 comprises 13 residues. The CDR3 loop reads CASSEDRGEKLFF. Written as DNA, the CDR3 is TGCGCCAGCAGCGAGGACAGGGGTGAAAAACTGTTTTTT.

This clonotype was detected only a few times. V is TRBV5-1 and J is TRBJ1-5; D may be TRBD1 (6 bases). CDR3 length: 14 residues. Trimming pared 0 bases from V and 8 bases from J, leaving 12 bases between. Germline assignment: CDR1 SGHRS and CDR2 YFSETQ. The CDR3 DNA follows: TGCGCCAGCAGCTTGGAGGGGGGCCGGGAGCCCCAGCATTTT. This translates into CASSLEGGREPQHF.

This clonotype was seen more than once but under ten times. This chain uses TRBV4-3 with TRBJ1-3; D is undetermined. The CDR3 sequence is 13 residues long. With 4 bases removed from V and 4 bases from J, the gap between germline ends came to 8 bases. Germline V gene data show CDR1 as LGHNA and CDR2 as YSLEER. The CDR3 sequence is CASSPDLGNTIYF. The CDR3, as DNA: TGCGCCAGCAGCCCTGACCTCGGAAACACCATATATTTT.

This clonotype has a handful of counts. The chain joins TRBV7-2 to TRBJ1-4, with 7 nucleotides matching TRBD1. There are 14 residues in the CDR3. Germline assignment: CDR1 SGHTA and CDR2 FQGNSA. V was clipped by 5 bases and J by 7 bases; unmatched bases: 7. CDR3 region: CASSHPTGSEKLFF. Written as DNA, the CDR3 is TGTGCCAGCAGCCACCCGACAGGGAGTGAAAAACTGTTTTTT.

This clonotype was detected ten times or more. The chain has TRBV6-2 or TRBV6-3 and TRBJ2-7; 7 positions match TRBD2. Trimming took 7 bases from V and 0 from J; bases not matched to a gene: 6. CDR3 size: 14 residues. Looked up from germline, CDR1 is MNHEY and CDR2 is SVGEGT. The CDR3 DNA reads TGTGCCAGCACCCAGGGCGGGAGCTCCTACGAGCAGTACTTC. Residues: CASTQGGSSYEQYF.

This clonotype was recorded a few times. The V gene is TRBV12-3 or TRBV12-4, the J gene TRBJ2-1, with TRBD2 matching 15 bases. Germline trimming cut 5 bases from V and 9 bases from J; bases unmatched to any gene: 11. CDR3 length equals 17 residues. The CDR3, as DNA: TGTGCCAGCAGTCCCCCCGCGTCGGGACTAGCGGGAGGTGAGCAGTTCTTC. Protein sequence: CASSPPASGLAGGEQFF.

This clonotype was seen more than once but under ten times. The rearrangement uses TRBV14 and TRBJ2-1; weak D call: TRBD2 (6 bases). V was cut by 0 bases and J by 8 bases, with 11 bases left in between. The CDR3 runs to 14 residues. Germline assignment: CDR1 SGHDN and CDR2 FVKESK. CDR3 coding DNA: TGTGCCAGCAGCCAAGAAAGCGGGTTCTATGAGCAGTTCTTC. Protein sequence: CASSQESGFYEQFF.

This clonotype turned up a few times. CDR3 DNA: TGTGCCAGCAGTGATACGTCTCCCTGCGAGCAGTACTTC. It yields the protein CASSDTSPCEQYF. This rearrangement joins TRBV2 to TRBJ2-7; no reliable D call. This CDR3 comprises 13 residues. The germline CDR1 and CDR2 sequences are SNHLY and FYNNEI. V was cut by 3 bases and J by 6 bases, with 12 bases left in between.

This clonotype occurred a few times. The chain recombines TRBV12-3 or TRBV12-4 with TRBJ1-4; D might be TRBD1 (5 bases). The length of the CDR3 is 15 residues. V lost 1 base and J 11 bases, leaving 17 bases between the germline ends. The CDR3 DNA reads TGTGCCAGCAGTTTAGAATCCACAGGAGTGGGGAAACTGTTTTTT. Encoded protein: CASSLESTGVGKLFF.

V and J are TRBV11-2 and TRBJ2-3; the match to TRBD2 covers 8 bases. The germline V gene encodes CDR1 SGHAT and CDR2 FQNNGV. The CDR3 length is 15 residues. The junction had 8 bases not matched to a gene; V was cut back by 6 bases and J by 3 bases. The CDR3 here is CASSPGTRQTDTQYF. The CDR3 DNA reads as TGTGCCAGCAGTCCCGGGACTAGGCAGACAGATACGCAGTATTTT.

The chain links TRBV5-1 to TRBJ2-3; TRBD2 aligns across 7 bases. Trimming took 8 bases from V and 2 from J; bases not matched to a gene: 14. CDR1 is SGHRS, CDR2 YFSETQ, per germline. CDR3 size: 16 residues. CDR3 DNA sequence: TGCGCCAGTCTAAGGCGGGACTATCTATTCACAGATACGCAGTATTTT. This encodes CASLRRDYLFTDTQYF.

This clonotype was counted between two and nine times. This chain uses TRBV3-1 with TRBJ2-7; D is undetermined. Trimming left V 8 bases short and J 8 bases short, with 16 bases between. The CDR3 loop spans 12 amino acids. The germline gives CDR1 LGHDT, CDR2 YNNKEL (reference sequence). CDR3: CASGRLLEKQYF. In DNA, the CDR3 is TGTGCCAGCGGCCGCCTACTGGAGAAGCAGTACTTC.

V usage is TRBV7-2 and J usage is TRBJ1-5, with a tentative D call TRBD1 (6 bases). This CDR3 comprises 17 residues. Germline CDR1 and CDR2: SGHTA and FQGNSA. The V and J ends lost 1 base and 5 bases respectively, with 18 bases between them. CDR3 sequence reads: CASSLEGGKGGHQPQHF. The CDR3 DNA follows: TGTGCCAGCAGCTTAGAGGGGGGAAAAGGGGGTCATCAGCCCCAGCATTTT.

This clonotype was picked up a small number of times. This rearrangement joins TRBV11-2 to TRBJ2-5; D might be TRBD2 (6 bases). Trimming left V 0 bases short and J 11 bases short, with 16 bases between. This CDR3 is built from 14 residues. Per the germline V gene, CDR1 is SGHAT and CDR2 is FQNNGV. The DNA for the CDR3 is TGTGCCAGCAGCTTAGATCAAATTGGTCGGGAGCAGTACTTC. This sequence encodes CASSLDQIGREQYF.